This TCR beta chain was documented in a study of PD-1 blockade in classical Hodgkin lymphoma. The table came from immunoSEQ multiplex PCR; TCRdb's copy has only in-frame clones and leaves some out. The table lists around 19,000 clones, 77% of them singletons. This clone was detected once. This CDR3 spans 15 amino acids. Per the germline V gene, CDR1 is SEHNR and CDR2 is FQNEAQ (reference sequence). After removal of 2 bases from V and 5 bases from J, the junction contained 6 bases not matched to a gene. Each and every patient relapsed after autologous stem cell transplantation, and patients got differing brentuximab vedotin exposure.

The TCR originated in a human donor with classical Hodgkin lymphoma. The specimen was peripheral blood mononuclear cells (PBMCs), collected before the second cycle of nivolumab. The chain is built from TRBV7-9 and TRBJ2-7, with TRBD1 matching over 10 bases. Here the CDR3 DNA reads TGTGCCAGCAGCTTACGGGACAGGGGAATCGACGAGCAGTACTTC. It encodes CASSLRDRGIDEQYF.